This T cell receptor beta chain was captured by sequencing in a study of OX40 agonist ivuxolimab in advanced cancers. Whole-study context: An agonistic anti-OX40 (CD134) antibody, ivuxolimab, was used to treat the patients. Past anti-PD-1, anti-PD-L1 or anti-CTLA-4 therapy was accepted, and approximately 40% had received some.

The repertoire was sequenced with immunoSEQ multiplex PCR; TCRdb's copy has only in-frame clones and lacks some. The sample has tens of thousands of clones, roughly 84% seen once. This CDR3 is built from 15 residues. The germline V gene encodes CDR1 MDHEN and CDR2 SYDVKM. The J segment lost 2 bases and the V segment lost 6 bases, leaving 6 bases of the junction unmatched. This clonotype was sampled from an adult with an advanced solid tumor such as melanoma, head and neck, liver or kidney cancer. Sequencing was performed on CD4+ or CD8+ T cells sorted from blood, taken in a trial of the OX40 agonist ivuxolimab. J is TRBJ2-1 and V is TRBV28; TRBD1 agrees at 8 bases. This chain's CDR3 is CASRHRGETYNEQFF. In DNA form, the CDR3 reads TGTGCCAGCAGGCACAGGGGGGAGACCTACAATGAGCAGTTCTTC.